These 22 T cell receptor beta chains were sequenced from one sample in a study of neurological immune-mediated disorders. One entry per CDR3 protein results from TCRdb running MiXCR on the 5' RACE reads. Here the sample spans 100,000 or so distinct CDR3 sequences, 3% to 4% being singletons. Sequencing used PBMCs. Receptor source: a woman aged 18 to 35 with multiple sclerosis.

This clonotype has a count of ten or more. V and J are TRBV12-3 or TRBV12-4 and TRBJ2-1; 10 nucleotides match TRBD2. J lost 2 bases, V lost 3 bases, and 4 bases had no gene match. This CDR3 region has 16 residues. CDR3 sequence: CASSFLAGDAYNEQFF. The CDR3 bases are TGTGCCAGCAGTTTTCTAGCGGGGGATGCCTACAATGAGCAGTTCTTC.

This clonotype was detected ten times or more. The chain has TRBV7-8 and TRBJ2-7; 7 bases are a match to TRBD1. Germline V CDR1 and CDR2: SGHVS, FQNEAQ. J lost 3 bases, V lost 6 bases, and 8 bases had no gene match. The CDR3 length is 14 residues. CDR3 residues: CASRYRQGDYEQYF. CDR3 in DNA: TGTGCCAGCAGGTATCGACAGGGAGACTACGAGCAGTACTTC.

As regards this clonotype: This may stem from a read error, because a much larger clone lies one nucleotide away. This chain uses TRBV6-1 with TRBJ2-5, with D tentatively TRBD1 or TRBD2 (6 bases each). The closer fit of TRBJ2-1 to the DNA end suggests the J call may be wrong. The germline V gene has CDR1 MNHNS and CDR2 SASEGT. This CDR3 region has 14 residues. Written as DNA, the CDR3 is TGTGCCAGCAGTGATGGGGGGCCGATTAATGCGCAGTTCTTC. It translates to CASSDGGPINAQFF.

This clonotype was seen at least ten times. This sequence joins TRBV5-6 and TRBJ1-1; possibly TRBD1 for D (5 bases). The V gene lost 4 bases and the J gene lost 0 bases, with 7 bases spanning the gap. The CDR3 extends over 13 amino acids. From germline, CDR1 is SGHDT and CDR2 YYEEEE. In nucleotides, the CDR3 is TGTGCCAGCAGCGTGGGGGTGAACACTGAAGCTTTCTTT. It translates to CASSVGVNTEAFF.

The table lists this clonotype with many counts. The J gene is TRBJ2-5, the V gene TRBV20-1; a weak D match, TRBD2 (7 bases). CDR3 length: 15 residues. Per the germline V gene, CDR1 is DFQATT and CDR2 is SNEGSKA (reference sequence). Trimming removed 6 bases at V and 3 bases at J, with 20 bases between. The CDR3 nucleotides are TGCAGTGCCGCGTCAATGAGGGGGAGGGAAGAGACCCAGTACTTC. As protein: CSAASMRGREETQYF.

There are many counts of this clonotype. V gene TRBV5-1 combines with J gene TRBJ2-1; D unclear. The V gene's germline CDR1 is SGHRS and CDR2 YFSETQ. The CDR3 spans 13 residues. The germline V and J ends were trimmed by 4 bases and 7 bases, with 12 bases remaining between them. The CDR3 DNA reads as TGCGCCAGCAGCCAGAGCCGGTTGAATGAGCAGTTCTTC. This translates into CASSQSRLNEQFF. Complete variable domain (other parts from reference TRBV5-1 and TRBJ2-1): KAGVTQTPRYLIKTRGQQVTLSCSPISGHRSVSWYQQTPGQGLQFLFEYFSETQRNKGNFPGRFSGRQFSNSRSEMNVSTLELGDSALYLCASSQSRLNEQFFGPGTRLTVL.

A remark on this clonotype: A read error may be the cause here, since a much bigger clone is one base away. In nucleotides, the CDR3 is TGTGTCAGCAGCTACCGGGATTTCACCGGGGAGCTGTTTTTT. It specifies CVSSYRDFTGELFF. V and J are TRBV5-5 and TRBJ2-2; D perhaps matches TRBD2 (5 bases). Germline lookup yields CDR1 SGHKS and CDR2 YYEKEE (reference sequence). CDR3 length: 14 residues.

The chain couples TRBV18 to TRBJ2-1, with TRBD1 matching over 7 bases. This CDR3 spans 15 amino acids. Germline assignment: CDR1 KGHSH and CDR2 LQKENI. The ends lost 3 bases at V and 2 bases at J; junction bases unmatched: 4. CDR3 sequence (DNA): TGTGCCAGCTCACCCGGGACAGTCACCTACAATGAGCAGTTCTTC. Translated: CASSPGTVTYNEQFF.

A remark on this clonotype: Just one base apart from a much larger clone, this may be a read error. The chain uses TRBV5-6 and TRBJ1-1; D remains ambiguous. CDR3 length: 15 residues. The ends were cut back, 0 bases at V and 5 bases at J, with 14 bases in the middle. Germline V lookup: CDR1 SGHDT, CDR2 YYEEEE. The CDR3 sequence is CASSLDERELTEAFF. CDR3 bases: TGTGCCAGCAGCTTGGACGAGAGGGAGTTAACTGAAGCTTTCTTT.

This clonotype was found many times. The chain has TRBV5-1 and TRBJ1-2; a weak D match, TRBD1 (6 bases). Trimming cost V 3 bases and J 8 bases, with 14 bases left between them. The CDR3 sequence is 13 residues long. CDR1 SGHRS and CDR2 YFSETQ come from the germline V gene. CDR3: CASSSPGVFGYTF. In DNA, the CDR3 is TGCGCCAGCAGCTCCCCAGGGGTTTTCGGCTACACCTTC.

This clonotype has at least ten counts. The V gene is TRBV20-1, the J gene TRBJ2-7; D is unresolved. CDR1 is DFQATT, CDR2 SNEGSKA, per germline (reference sequence). The CDR3 runs 14 residues. CDR3 sequence: CSALSAERSYEQYF. In DNA, the CDR3 is TGCAGCGCTCTCTCCGCGGAAAGGTCCTACGAGCAGTACTTC.

This clonotype showed up many times. The chain has TRBV11-2 and TRBJ2-4; 8 nucleotides line up with TRBD1. The CDR3 has 13 residues. Per the germline V gene, CDR1 is SGHAT and CDR2 is FQNNGV. V lost 4 bases, J lost 6 bases, and 2 bases stayed unmatched. CDR3 coding DNA: TGTGCCAGCAGCTCGGACAGGGCAAACATTCAGTACTTC. Amino acids: CASSSDRANIQYF.

The sample holds many counts of this clonotype. V usage is TRBV4-1 and J usage is TRBJ1-5; a weak D match, TRBD1 (5 bases). V was clipped by 4 bases and J by 4 bases, with 14 bases between them. CDR1 and CDR2 (germline): MGHRA, YSYEKL. The CDR3 contains 15 residues. The CDR3 DNA sequence: TGCGCCAGCAGCCCACTGGACACCTTAAATCAGCCCCAGCATTTT. Amino acids: CASSPLDTLNQPQHF.

This clonotype was counted many times. This chain joins TRBV7-2 and TRBJ1-2, with TRBD1 as a possible D gene (6 bases). The germline V gene has CDR1 SGHTA and CDR2 FQGNSA. The V and J ends lost 5 bases and 3 bases respectively, with 10 bases between them. The CDR3 is 13 amino acids. CDR3 sequence (DNA): TGTGCCAGCAGCCCGACAGGAGACTATGGCTACACCTTC. It translates to CASSPTGDYGYTF. Full variable domain (remainder filled in from reference TRBV7-2 and TRBJ1-2): GAGVSQSPSNKVTEKGKDVELRCDPISGHTALYWYRQSLGQGLEFLIYFQGNSAPDKSGLPSDRFSAERTGGSVSTLTIQRTQQEDSAVYLCASSPTGDYGYTFGSGTRLTVV.

This clonotype was counted at least ten times. The V gene is TRBV27, the J gene TRBJ1-5, with no clear D. Germline V gene data show CDR1 as MNHEY and CDR2 as SMNVEV (reference sequence). V shed 2 bases and J shed 4 bases, with 12 bases lying between them. There are 15 residues in the CDR3. Here the CDR3 reads CASSLTTRGNQPQHF. CDR3 DNA: TGTGCCAGCAGTTTAACCACAAGAGGGAATCAGCCCCAGCATTTT.

This clonotype was counted many times. The V call is TRBV20-1, the J call TRBJ2-7; TRBD1 matches at 9 bases. From germline, CDR1 is DFQATT and CDR2 SNEGSKA (reference sequence). This CDR3 contains 14 residues. The V segment lost 2 bases and the J segment 3 bases; nucleotides outside the gene matches: 5. This chain's CDR3 is CSARTTGGNYEQYF. The CDR3 nucleotides read TGCAGTGCTAGAACGACAGGGGGGAACTACGAGCAGTACTTC.

This clonotype occurred many times. The chain has TRBV4-1 and TRBJ1-1; D unresolved. Germline V CDR1 and CDR2: MGHRA, YSYEKL. This CDR3 has 13 amino acids. V was pared by 1 base and J by 7 bases, with 10 bases between. The CDR3 region has the DNA TGCGCCAGCAGCCAAGGCCCCGGACTTGAAGCTTTCTTT. It encodes CASSQGPGLEAFF.

Many counts were recorded for this clonotype. J is TRBJ2-7 and V is TRBV19; 10 bases align to TRBD2. V gave up 6 bases and J gave up 4 bases; unmatched junction bases: 3. The CDR3 runs 13 residues. The V gene's germline CDR1 is LNHDA and CDR2 SQIVND (reference sequence). The DNA for the CDR3 is TGTGCCAGTAGGGCTAGCGGGAGTTACGAGCAGTACTTC. It yields the protein CASRASGSYEQYF.

At least ten counts were recorded for this clonotype. This sequence joins TRBV20-1 and TRBJ2-5; TRBD2 matches 12 bases. Germline V gives CDR1 DFQATT, CDR2 SNEGSKA (reference sequence). The J segment lost 1 base and the V segment lost 0 bases, leaving 9 bases of the junction unmatched. The CDR3 is made up of 18 amino acids. Here the CDR3 reads CSARELSSGREIQETQYF. In DNA form, the CDR3 reads TGCAGTGCTAGAGAGTTGTCTAGCGGGAGGGAAATCCAAGAGACCCAGTACTTC.

This clonotype was detected many times. The chain has TRBV6-5 and TRBJ2-5; maybe TRBD2 (6 bases). The germline V and J ends were trimmed by 2 bases and 5 bases, with 18 bases remaining between them. Per the germline V gene, CDR1 is MNHEY and CDR2 is SVGAGI. CDR3 length equals 16 residues. This CDR3 is CASSYGASAGGETQYF. DNA of the CDR3: TGTGCCAGCAGTTACGGGGCTAGCGCCGGAGGGGAGACCCAGTACTTC.

This clonotype has ten or more counts. The V gene is TRBV11-2, the J gene TRBJ2-7; no clear D. Between the trimmed V and J ends, which lost 4 bases and 3 bases, there was a span of 7 bases. CDR1 and CDR2 (germline): SGHAT, FQNNGV. The CDR3 has 12 amino acids. The chain's CDR3 is CASSSPDYEQYF. The CDR3 DNA sequence: TGTGCCAGCAGCTCCCCGGACTACGAGCAGTACTTC. Based on the CDR3 plus reference TRBV11-2 and TRBJ2-7, the full variable domain is EAGVAQSPRYKIIEKRQSVAFWCNPISGHATLYWYQQILGQGPKLLIQFQNNGVVDDSQLPKDRFSAERLKGVDSTLKIQPAKLEDSAVYLCASSSPDYEQYFGPGTRLTVT.

This clonotype has a count of ten or more. This chain links TRBV20-1 with TRBJ2-3; 14 bases line up with TRBD2. CDR1 and CDR2 from the germline V gene are DFQATT and SNEGSKA (reference sequence). V shed 4 bases, J shed 7 bases, and the junction held 7 bases outside the gene matches. The CDR3 has 15 amino acids. The chain's CDR3 is CSAKTTSGRANTQYF. The DNA of the CDR3 is TGCAGTGCTAAGACGACTAGCGGGAGGGCCAATACGCAGTATTTT.